The present T cell receptor (beta chain) was sequenced within a study of graft-versus-host responses after intestinal transplantation. Study conclusions and caveats: Investigators detected GvH clones in recipient marrow, with some emerging earlier in ileum or blood.

Only in-frame clones appear in the TCRdb table, and some are missing; sequencing was by immunoSEQ multiplex PCR. This sample has about 120,000 clones, with around 95% found just once. Looked up from germline, CDR1 is SNHLY and CDR2 is FYNNEI. The CDR3 loop spans 13 amino acids. On this clone itself: Its antigen is still unknown. A read error may account for a junction end that differs from germline.

This clonotype was obtained from a human donor who received an intestinal transplant. The V and J genes are TRBV2 and TRBJ2-7; D might be TRBD1 (5 bases). The sample consisted of unstimulated CD8+ T cells sorted from spleen or lymph node cells, taken before intestinal transplant. The CDR3 loop is CAISRQSPYEQYF. For the CDR3, the DNA is TGTGCCATCAGTCGACAGAGTCCCTACGAGCAGTACTTC.